This passage covers 13 T cell receptor beta chains from one sample sequenced in a study of T cells in Graves' hyperthyroidism and ophthalmopathy. Amplification yielded TCR beta CDR3 regions, with RNA transcripts as the source. An initial round of RT-PCR targeting the TCR CDR3 relied on the HTBI primer set. TCRdb called the multiplex PCR reads again in MiXCR, with one record for every CDR3 protein. The table records about 840,000 distinct CDR3 sequences, roughly 37% of them present only once. Sequencing used blood. The receptors stem from a man aged 18 to 29 with Graves' hyperthyroidism.

The chain carries TRBV29-1 and TRBJ2-5, with D perhaps being TRBD1 or TRBD2 (5 bases each). V was cut by 6 bases and J by 4 bases, with 18 bases left in between. The length of the CDR3 is 14 residues. Germline V CDR1 and CDR2: SQVTM, ANQGSEA. The CDR3 region has the DNA TGCAGCGTGGCAAAGGGACGTATGGCAGAGACCCAGTACTTC. It encodes CSVAKGRMAETQYF. Full variable domain (outside the CDR3, taken from reference TRBV29-1 and TRBJ2-5): SAVISQKPSRDICQRGTSLTIQCQVDSQVTMMFWYRQQPGQSLTLIATANQGSEATYESGFVIDKFPISRPNLTFSTLTVSNMSPEDSSIYLCSVAKGRMAETQYFGPGTRLLVL.

The chain employs TRBV20-1 and TRBJ1-3, with D perhaps TRBD1 (5 bases). The CDR3 runs 15 residues. The V end lost 6 bases, the J end lost 0 bases, and 15 bases lay between the germline ends. Looked up from germline, CDR1 is DFQATT and CDR2 is SNEGSKA (reference sequence). CDR3 amino acids: CSALVLGDSGNTIYF. In DNA, the CDR3 is TGCAGTGCCCTGGTCTTGGGGGACTCTGGAAACACCATATATTTT.

The chain uses TRBV6-1 and TRBJ2-7; 9 bases map to TRBD1. Germline assignment: CDR1 MNHNS and CDR2 SASEGT. V dropped 3 bases and J dropped 3; count of bases not matched to a gene: 9. This CDR3 has 16 residues. The CDR3 DNA follows: TGTGCCAGCAGTGATCTCCGGGACAGGGACTTCTACGAGCAGTACTTC. As protein: CASSDLRDRDFYEQYF.

In regard to this clonotype: Since a much larger clone is just one base distant, this may be a read error. The gene calls are TRBV24-1 and TRBJ2-2; 7 bases are a match to TRBD2. Germline V gene data show CDR1 as KGHDR and CDR2 as SFDVKD. The CDR3 sequence is 17 residues long. The CDR3 DNA follows: TGTTCCACCAGTGACCCCGAAGGGAGGGGAGACACCGGGGAGCTGTTTTTT. Amino acids: CSTSDPEGRGDTGELFF.

This chain connects TRBV19 to TRBJ1-5, with a weak D call TRBD1 (5 bases). V dropped 5 bases and J dropped 5 bases, with 22 bases sitting between them. In germline, CDR1 is LNHDA, CDR2 SQIVND (reference sequence). This CDR3 has 17 amino acids. CDR3: CASSGDLTLGPYQPQHF. The CDR3 coding sequence is TGTGCCAGTAGTGGGGACCTAACCCTGGGGCCTTATCAGCCCCAGCATTTT.

This sequence joins TRBV7-2 and TRBJ1-2; the D gene is possibly TRBD1 (5 bases). This CDR3 comprises 15 residues. The V end lost 0 bases, the J end lost 4 bases, and 12 bases lay between the germline ends. CDR1 SGHTA and CDR2 FQGNSA come from the germline V gene. Here the CDR3 reads CASSLARGAGYGYTF. CDR3 coding DNA: TGTGCCAGCAGCTTAGCACGGGGCGCCGGCTATGGCTACACCTTC.

The chain carries TRBV25-1 and TRBJ1-1, with D perhaps TRBD1 (6 bases). With 6 bases removed from V and 3 bases from J, the gap between germline ends came to 17 bases. The CDR3 contains 15 residues. Per germline, CDR1 MGHDK and CDR2 SYGVNS. CDR3 sequence: CASSLSGTRDTEAFF. CDR3 DNA: TGTGCCAGCAGCTTGTCGGGGACAAGGGACACTGAAGCTTTCTTT.

The V call is TRBV7-8, the J call TRBJ2-7, with D perhaps matching TRBD1 or TRBD2 (5 bases each). The CDR3 spans 14 residues. The germline V gene encodes CDR1 SGHVS and CDR2 FQNEAQ. The V and J ends lost 5 bases and 7 bases respectively, with 18 bases between them. CDR3 residues: CASSHRSYPGEQYF. In DNA form, the CDR3 reads TGTGCCAGCAGCCACAGGTCGTATCCGGGGGAGCAGTACTTC. Full variable domain (rest looked up from reference TRBV7-8 and TRBJ2-7): GAGVSQSPRYKVAKRGQDVALRCDPISGHVSLFWYQQALGQGPEFLTYFQNEAQLDKSGLPSDRFFAERPEGSVSTLKIQRTQQEDSAVYLCASSHRSYPGEQYFGPGTRLTVT.

The table lists this clonotype with many counts. A read error is possible here, since a much larger clone lies one base away. V is TRBV5-4 and J is TRBJ1-1, with 7 positions matching TRBD1. Germline V CDR1 and CDR2: SGHNT, YYREEE (reference sequence). This CDR3 has 14 residues. The V segment lost 1 base and the J segment 1 base; nucleotides outside the gene matches: 1. CDR3 sequence (DNA): TGTGCCAGCAGCTTGACAGGGGCGAACACTGAAGCTTTCTTT. It yields the protein CASSLTGANTEAFF.

This clonotype was counted at least ten times. V gene TRBV29-1 combines with J gene TRBJ1-5; a possible D gene is TRBD1 (5 bases). This CDR3 has 14 amino acids. The germline V gene encodes CDR1 SQVTM and CDR2 ANQGSEA. V lost 7 bases to trimming and J lost 5 bases, with 18 bases between them. CDR3 sequence (DNA): TGCAGCGCCGCGGTTGGGGGATCCGATCAGCCCCAGCATTTT. This codes for CSAAVGGSDQPQHF. Filled out from reference TRBV29-1 and TRBJ1-5, the complete variable domain reads SAVISQKPSRDICQRGTSLTIQCQVDSQVTMMFWYRQQPGQSLTLIATANQGSEATYESGFVIDKFPISRPNLTFSTLTVSNMSPEDSSIYLCSAAVGGSDQPQHFGDGTRLSIL.

This clonotype was found many times. The chain is built from TRBV7-2 and TRBJ1-5; tentative D call: TRBD1 (5 bases). CDR1 and CDR2 from the germline V gene are SGHTA and FQGNSA. This CDR3 has 15 amino acids. Trimming cost V 4 bases and J 2 bases, with 12 bases left between them. In DNA, the CDR3 is TGTGCCAGCAGCTCTCTGGGACTAGGCAATCAGCCCCAGCATTTT. Its translation: CASSSLGLGNQPQHF.

This clonotype came up many times. The gene calls are TRBV9 and TRBJ1-4; 7 nucleotides match TRBD1. Trimming removed 6 bases from V and 8 bases from J; junction bases left unmatched: 13. CDR1 and CDR2 from the germline V gene are SGDLS and YYNGEE. This CDR3 is 15 amino acids long. The CDR3 protein is CASTPTDRAGEKLFF. DNA for the CDR3: TGTGCCAGCACCCCAACTGACAGGGCGGGAGAAAAACTGTTTTTT.

This clonotype was detected only a few times. This chain uses TRBV7-9 with TRBJ1-1, with unresolved D. This CDR3 has 16 amino acids. In germline, CDR1 is SEHNR, CDR2 FQNEAQ (reference sequence). The V gene lost 4 bases and the J gene lost 3 bases, with 18 bases spanning the gap. The CDR3 nucleotides read TGTGCCAGCAGCTCGCTTCTCCTTTCCGGCGACACTGAAGCTTTCTTT. The encoded protein is CASSSLLLSGDTEAFF.